This TCR beta chain was sequenced during a study of OX40 agonist ivuxolimab in advanced cancers. TCRdb's copy holds only in-frame clones and misses some; the assay was immunoSEQ multiplex PCR. The sample shows roughly 62,000 clones, around 86% of them seen only once. The junction had 6 bases not matched to a gene; V was cut back by 6 bases and J by 11 bases. Germline lookup yields CDR1 SNHLY and CDR2 FYNNEI. The CDR3 spans 14 residues. The genes are TRBV2 and TRBJ2-6; TRBD2 agrees at 11 bases. The origin of this receptor is an adult with an advanced solid tumor such as melanoma, head and neck, liver or kidney cancer. Sequenced here: CD4+ or CD8+ T cells sorted from blood, sampled in a trial of the OX40 agonist ivuxolimab. The DNA of the CDR3 is TGTGCCAGCAGAGACACTAGCGGGGGCTACGTCCTGACTTTC. It specifies CASRDTSGGYVLTF.